Listed below are T cell receptor beta chains from one sample, sequenced in a study of T cell repertoires in cytomegalovirus infection. MiXCR was run by TCRdb on the reads, yielding one entry per CDR3 protein. The sample holds fewer than 550,000 distinct CDR3 sequences; around 11% are singletons and the top ten take roughly a tenth. Sequencing was performed on PBMCs. All receptors come from a human donor in good health (CMV status not recorded). Some clones in this sample may be carry-over from other donors' samples. The CDR3 runs from the conserved cysteine through the conserved F or W. D genes are given only for firm matches. Clone size is not always given. Where it is, it says once, few, many or a class for expanded clones.

D gene	CDR3 length	V gene	clone size	J gene	CDR3 DNA	CDR3 protein
-	13	TRBV19	many	TRBJ1-2	TGTGCCAGTAGTATCACCAGGGGCCATGGCTACACCTTC	CASSITRGHGYTF
TRBD2	16	TRBV6-2/TRBV6-3	-	TRBJ2-7	TGTGCCAGCAGAAAATCAAGCGGGGTCGACTCCTACGAGCAGTACTTC	CASRKSSGVDSYEQYF
-	11	TRBV12-3/TRBV12-4	many	TRBJ2-3	TGTGCCAGCAGTCCATCGGGTACGCAGTATTTT	CASSPSGTQYF
TRBD1	17	TRBV5-1	many	TRBJ1-4	TGCGCCAGCAGCGCCGGCCCCGGACAGGACGTTAATGAAAAACTGTTTTTT	CASSAGPGQDVNEKLFF
TRBD1	12	TRBV20-1	few	TRBJ1-5	TGCAGTGCTAGAGCAGGGGGTCAGCCCCAGCATTTT	CSARAGGQPQHF
-	15	TRBV18	few	TRBJ1-3	TGTGCCAGCTCACCTCAGCGGAACTCTGGAAACACCATATATTTT	CASSPQRNSGNTIYF
TRBD1	16	TRBV18	few	TRBJ1-4	TGTGCCAGCTCACACGGACAGGGGGTCGACAATGAAAAACTGTTTTTT	CASSHGQGVDNEKLFF
-	14	TRBV6-5	many	TRBJ1-2	TGTGCCAGCAGTTACTCGGAGGGAGATTCGGGCTACACCTTC	CASSYSEGDSGYTF
-	17	TRBV6-5	-	TRBJ2-7	TGTGCCAGCAGCACGCGCGGCCAGGGTGTGGGTTTGGACGAGCAGTACTTC	CASSTRGQGVGLDEQYF
-	13	TRBV20-1	-	TRBJ1-2	TGCAGTGCTAGGCACGGGGCGGGCTATGGCTACACCTTC	CSARHGAGYGYTF
-	9	TRBV20-1	many	TRBJ2-7	TGCAGTGCTTCGAGGGAGCAGTACTTC	CSASREQYF
-	13	TRBV28	few	TRBJ2-7	TGTGCCAGCAGTCTCAGCCTCTATTACGAGCAGTACTTC	CASSLSLYYEQYF
-	16	TRBV5-4	-	TRBJ2-1	TGTGCCAGCAGCCTCCGTCGGGGGGCCTCCTACAATGAGCAGTTCTTC	CASSLRRGASYNEQFF
-	13	TRBV20-1	-	TRBJ1-1	TGCAGTGCGCCGACTGCAGGCTCTGATGGAGCTTTCTTT	CSAPTAGSDGAFF
-	14	TRBV7-7	many	TRBJ2-1	TGTGCTAGCAGCTTGGGACCTAGAGGTTCTGAGCAGTTCTTC	CASSLGPRGSEQFF
TRBD1	15	TRBV27	few	TRBJ1-5	TGTGCCAGCAGTTCCGGACCGACAGGGCGGCAGCCCCAGCATTTT	CASSSGPTGRQPQHF
-	14	TRBV20-1	-	TRBJ1-2	TGCAGTGCTAGAGATTGGCGGGCGTCGGATGGCTACACCTTC	CSARDWRASDGYTF
-	14	TRBV7-3	many	TRBJ2-3	TGTGCCAGCAGCTACCAGACAGGCACAGATACGCAGTATTTT	CASSYQTGTDTQYF